This T cell receptor beta chain derives from a study of blood T cell repertoires in COVID-19. Background on the study: From T cells, B-cell-depleted T cells, or PBMCs came the material, which was cDNA or gDNA.

CDR3 size: 16 residues. Losses at the gene ends were 2 bases for V and 7 bases for J; bases not matched to a gene: 7. Germline V gene data show CDR1 as LGHNA and CDR2 as YSLEER. In the original workflow: The assay estimated nucleated cells by amplifying reference gene primers. Sequenced by immunoSEQ multiplex PCR; TCRdb stores in-frame clones only, minus some. V, J and clone size are taken as reported in that table, and D and trimming were inferred from the DNA itself. The sample lists some 190,000 clones, around 86% occurring once. The clonotype originates from a woman aged 40-49 years in a cohort exposed to, infected with or recovered from COVID-19 (not recorded which). Sequenced: PBMCs or T cells enriched from blood (not recorded which). The V gene is TRBV4-3, the J gene TRBJ1-4, with 10 bases identical to TRBD1. The CDR3 here is CASSQQTGTGVEKLFF. CDR3 bases: TGCGCCAGCAGCCAACAAACCGGGACAGGGGTTGAAAAACTGTTTTTT.